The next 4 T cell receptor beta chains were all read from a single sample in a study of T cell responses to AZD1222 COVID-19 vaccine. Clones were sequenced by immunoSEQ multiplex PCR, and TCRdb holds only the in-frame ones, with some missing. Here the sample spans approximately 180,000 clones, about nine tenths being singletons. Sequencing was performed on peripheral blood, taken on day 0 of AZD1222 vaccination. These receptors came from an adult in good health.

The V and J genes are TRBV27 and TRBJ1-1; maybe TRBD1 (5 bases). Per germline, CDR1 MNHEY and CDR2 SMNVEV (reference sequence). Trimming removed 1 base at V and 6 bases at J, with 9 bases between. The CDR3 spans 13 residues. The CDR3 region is CASSLWQGSEAFF. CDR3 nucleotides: TGTGCCAGCAGTTTATGGCAGGGATCTGAAGCTTTCTTT.

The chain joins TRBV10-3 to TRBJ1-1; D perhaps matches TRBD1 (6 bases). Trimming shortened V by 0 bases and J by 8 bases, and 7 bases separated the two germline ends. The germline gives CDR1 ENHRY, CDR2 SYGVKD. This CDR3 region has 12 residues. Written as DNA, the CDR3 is TGTGCCATCAGTGAGTCTGGGACAGAAGCTTTCTTT. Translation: CAISESGTEAFF.

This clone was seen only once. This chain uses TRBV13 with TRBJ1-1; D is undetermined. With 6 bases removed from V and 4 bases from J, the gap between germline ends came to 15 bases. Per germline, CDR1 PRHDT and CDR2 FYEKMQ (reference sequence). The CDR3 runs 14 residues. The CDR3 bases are TGTGCCAGCAGTCTCGGGCCGACGGGCACTGAAGCTTTCTTT. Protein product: CASSLGPTGTEAFF.

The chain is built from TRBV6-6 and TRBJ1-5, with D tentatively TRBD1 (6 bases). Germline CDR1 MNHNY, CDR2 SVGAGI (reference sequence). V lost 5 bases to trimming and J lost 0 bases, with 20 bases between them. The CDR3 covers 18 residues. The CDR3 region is CASSPISEQGGSNQPQHF. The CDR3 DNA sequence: TGTGCCAGCAGTCCCATCTCGGAACAGGGCGGTAGCAATCAGCCCCAGCATTTT.